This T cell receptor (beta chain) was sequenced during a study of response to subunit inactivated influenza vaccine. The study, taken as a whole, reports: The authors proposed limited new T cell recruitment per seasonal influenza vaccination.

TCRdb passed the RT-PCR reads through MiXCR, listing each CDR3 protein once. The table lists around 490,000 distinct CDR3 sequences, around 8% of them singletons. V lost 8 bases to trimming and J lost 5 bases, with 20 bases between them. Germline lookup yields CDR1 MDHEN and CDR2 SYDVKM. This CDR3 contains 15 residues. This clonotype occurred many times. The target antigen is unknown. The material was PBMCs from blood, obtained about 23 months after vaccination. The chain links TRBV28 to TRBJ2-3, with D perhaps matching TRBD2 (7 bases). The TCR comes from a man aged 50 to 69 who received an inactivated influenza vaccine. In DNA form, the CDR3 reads TGTGCCAGCTCGCCATCCGGGGGGCGCGGAGATACGCAGTATTTT. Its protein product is CASSPSGGRGDTQYF.